The TCR beta chain described here comes from a study of blood T cell repertoires in COVID-19. This clone appeared a few times. Measured with immunoSEQ multiplex PCR; TCRdb has only the in-frame clones, and not every one. Of over 150,000 clones listed, 75% to 90% are singletons. Germline CDR1 and CDR2: SGHRS and YFSETQ. CDR3 length: 13 residues. V gave up 0 bases and J gave up 11 bases, with 14 bases separating them. This clonotype was sampled from a woman aged 55-69 years with acute or convalescent COVID-19. Sample: peripheral blood. V is TRBV5-1 and J is TRBJ1-1; D is possibly TRBD1 (5 bases). The CDR3 reads CASSLEEGTVAFF. The CDR3 DNA sequence: TGCGCCAGCAGCTTGGAGGAGGGGACCGTCGCTTTCTTT. Combining the CDR3 with reference TRBV5-1 and TRBJ1-1 gives the whole variable domain KAGVTQTPRYLIKTRGQQVTLSCSPISGHRSVSWYQQTPGQGLQFLFEYFSETQRNKGNFPGRFSGRQFSNSRSEMNVSTLELGDSALYLCASSLEEGTVAFFGQGTRLTVV.